One sample yielded the 24 T cell receptor beta chains listed below, sequenced in a study of beta chain features in type 1 diabetes. Study findings and constraints: The study found moderately but significantly shorter TCRB CDR3s in all four CD4+ subsets of Type 1 diabetes patients.

The investigators reverse transcribed all of the isolated RNA, so they sequenced expressed TCRB transcripts. TCRdb's copy holds only in-frame clones and misses some; the assay was immunoSEQ multiplex PCR. The sample lists about 150,000 clones, approximately 7.8% occurring once. The antigens these receptors bind are not known. The specimen was central memory CD4+ T cells from blood. The source is a woman aged 40 to 50 with type 1 diabetes.

This clone has more than one count but fewer than ten. V gene TRBV9 combines with J gene TRBJ2-5; 11 bases fit TRBD2. CDR1 is SGDLS and CDR2 is YYNGEE in the germline V gene. The CDR3 extends over 16 amino acids. V trimming: 4 bases; J trimming: 5 bases; junction bases outside the gene matches: 10. The CDR3, as DNA: TGTGCCAGCAGCTCCACCCTAGCGGGAGGTGTGGAGACCCAGTACTTC. Translating gives CASSSTLAGGVETQYF.

This clone has more than one count but fewer than ten. The V call is TRBV7-2, the J call TRBJ1-5, with TRBD1 as a possible D gene (5 bases). CDR1 SGHTA and CDR2 FQGNSA come from the germline V gene. The CDR3 sequence is 16 residues long. The V end lost 1 base, the J end lost 3 bases, and 13 bases lay between the germline ends. The CDR3 DNA follows: TGTGCCAGCAGCTTAGGTCAGGGCTCTTTCAATCAGCCCCAGCATTTT. It translates to CASSLGQGSFNQPQHF.

The chain is built from TRBV21-1 and TRBJ1-1. TRBV21-1 is a documented pseudogene. This CDR3 has 14 amino acids. The CDR3 loop reads CASSKGGVNTEAFF. The CDR3, as DNA: TGTGCCAGCAGCAAAGGGGGAGTGAACACTGAAGCTTTCTTT.

This clone was picked up a small number of times. This chain connects TRBV15 to TRBJ2-3, with a weak D call TRBD2 (6 bases). V was pared by 0 bases and J by 2 bases, with 12 bases between. Germline V gene lookup returns CDR1 LNHNV and CDR2 YYDKDF (reference sequence). This CDR3 is 16 amino acids long. CDR3 sequence: CATSRDQTGVTDTQYF. The CDR3 DNA sequence: TGTGCCACCAGCAGAGATCAAACGGGGGTCACAGATACGCAGTATTTT.

This clone showed up just a few times. One junction end does not reproduce the germline sequence, and a read error may be involved. The chain links TRBV5-6 to TRBJ1-6; 9 positions match TRBD1. Germline V gene data show CDR1 as SGHDT and CDR2 as YYEEEE. This CDR3 is 14 amino acids long. This chain's CDR3 is CASSRRDRASSLHF. The CDR3 DNA reads as TGTGCCAGCAGCCGCCGGGACAGGGCTTCATCCCTCCACTTT.

This clone was recorded a few times. The V and J genes are TRBV18 and TRBJ1-1, with 9 bases fitting TRBD1. Losses at the gene ends were 5 bases for V and 3 bases for J; bases not matched to a gene: 7. Germline V gene sequence: CDR1 KGHSH, CDR2 LQKENI. The CDR3 sequence is 15 residues long. In DNA form, the CDR3 reads TGTGCCAGCTCAATGGGACAGGGTGGAGACACTGAAGCTTTCTTT. Residues: CASSMGQGGDTEAFF. The whole variable domain, filled in from reference TRBV18 and TRBJ1-1, reads NAGVMQNPRHLVRRRGQEARLRCSPMKGHSHVYWYRQLPEEGLKFMVYLQKENIIDESGMPKERFSAEFPKEGPSILRIQQVVRGDSAAYFCASSMGQGGDTEAFFGQGTRLTVV.

In its sample, this clone was seen a few times. The V call is TRBV5-1, the J call TRBJ2-7; TRBD1 aligns across 8 bases. The CDR3 sequence is 15 residues long. V was clipped by 4 bases and J by 6 bases; unmatched bases: 12. Per the germline V gene, CDR1 is SGHRS and CDR2 is YFSETQ. CDR3 sequence: CASSRGRGQGGEQYF. CDR3 coding DNA: TGCGCCAGCAGCCGGGGCCGAGGACAGGGCGGCGAGCAGTACTTC.

The rearrangement uses TRBV5-1 and TRBJ1-1, with TRBD1 matching over 7 bases. Germline CDR1 is SGHRS and CDR2 is YFSETQ. CDR3 length equals 12 residues. Unmatched junction bases numbered 4, after V lost 3 bases and J lost 8 bases. The DNA for the CDR3 is TGCGCCAGCAGCTATGACAGGGACGAAGCTTTCTTT. Protein: CASSYDRDEAFF.

This clone was picked up a small number of times. This sequence joins TRBV27 and TRBJ2-7; 8 bases fit TRBD2. Germline V lookup: CDR1 MNHEY, CDR2 SMNVEV (reference sequence). This CDR3 region has 12 residues. V shed 2 bases and J 6 bases; nucleotides not matched to a gene: 0. CDR3 nucleotide sequence: TGTGCCAGCAGTTTACGGGGGGGCGAGCAGTACTTC. The encoded protein is CASSLRGGEQYF.

This CDR3 is CASSSAGGHTEAFF. The CDR3 coding sequence is TGCGCCAGCAGCTCAGCCGGGGGGCACACTGAAGCTTTCTTT. The chain couples TRBV5-1 to TRBJ1-1; a possible D gene is TRBD1 (6 bases). The length of the CDR3 is 14 residues. CDR1 is SGHRS and CDR2 is YFSETQ in the germline V gene. Trimming shortened V by 3 bases and J by 3 bases, and 12 bases separated the two germline ends.

This clone was counted between two and nine times. The gene calls are TRBV30 and TRBJ2-5; 7 positions agree with TRBD2. The CDR3 extends over 14 amino acids. The J segment lost 4 bases and the V segment lost 3 bases, leaving 8 bases of the junction unmatched. Germline values: CDR1 GTSNPN, CDR2 SVGIG (reference sequence). The CDR3 sequence: CAWRATTGGETQYF. The CDR3 DNA reads as TGTGCCTGGAGAGCCACGACGGGGGGAGAGACCCAGTACTTC. Filled out from reference TRBV30 and TRBJ2-5, the complete variable domain reads SQTIHQWPATLVQPVGSPLSLECTVEGTSNPNLYWYRQAAGRGLQLLFYSVGIGQISSEVPQNLSASRPQDRQFILSSKKLLLSDSGFYLCAWRATTGGETQYFGPGTRLLVL.

This clone was counted only a few times. V usage is TRBV2 and J usage is TRBJ2-3; weak D call: TRBD1 (6 bases). The CDR3 sequence is 13 residues long. In germline, CDR1 is SNHLY, CDR2 FYNNEI. V was trimmed by 5 bases and J by 4 bases, leaving 10 bases between them. CDR3 sequence reads: CASSPQGSDTQYF. The CDR3 coding sequence is TGTGCCAGCAGTCCACAGGGATCAGATACGCAGTATTTT.

The chain joins TRBV5-1 to TRBJ2-1; 9 positions match TRBD2. Germline trimming cut 1 base from V and 3 bases from J; bases unmatched to any gene: 5. This CDR3 contains 16 residues. Germline V gives CDR1 SGHRS, CDR2 YFSETQ. The CDR3 here is CASSLLAGPYYNEQFF. CDR3 sequence (DNA): TGCGCCAGCAGCTTGCTAGCGGGGCCTTACTACAATGAGCAGTTCTTC.

This clone was counted between two and nine times. This chain uses TRBV7-6 with TRBJ2-2, with TRBD2 identical over 8 bases. Germline V gene sequence: CDR1 SGHVS, CDR2 FNYEAQ. With 4 bases clipped from V and 8 bases from J, the junction kept 12 bases outside the gene matches. CDR3 length: 16 amino acids. The CDR3 DNA reads TGTGCCAGCAGCTCCCGTCCCGGGGGGGCCCGTGGGGAGCTGTTTTTT. The encoded protein is CASSSRPGGARGELFF. Full variable domain (outside the CDR3, taken from reference TRBV7-6 and TRBJ2-2): GAGVSQSPRYKVTKRGQDVALRCDPISGHVSLYWYRQALGQGPEFLTYFNYEAQQDKSGLPNDRFSAERPEGSISTLTIQRTEQRDSAMYRCASSSRPGGARGELFFGEGSRLTVL.

The chain joins TRBV7-3 to TRBJ2-3, with TRBD2 identical over 7 bases. Trimming at V came to 2 bases and at J to 0 bases, leaving 2 bases not matched to a gene. Per germline, CDR1 SGHTA and CDR2 FQGTGA. CDR3 size: 15 residues. The CDR3 coding sequence is TGTGCCAGCAGCTTAGCTAGCGGTAGCACAGATACGCAGTATTTT. Protein sequence: CASSLASGSTDTQYF. Drawing the rest from reference TRBV7-3 and TRBJ2-3, the complete variable domain is GAGVSQTPSNKVTEKGKYVELRCDPISGHTALYWYRQSLGQGPEFLIYFQGTGAADDSGLPNDRFFAVRPEGSVSTLKIQRTERGDSAVYLCASSLASGSTDTQYFGPGTRLTVL.

This clone was counted a few times. V and J are TRBV11-1 and TRBJ1-1; 8 bases are shared with TRBD1. This CDR3 has 16 residues. Germline V CDR1 and CDR2: SGHAT, FQDESV (reference sequence). Trimming at V came to 5 bases and at J to 1 base, leaving 9 bases not matched to a gene. CDR3 in DNA: TGTGCCAGCAGCACCCGTCCGGGACAGGAGAACACTGAAGCTTTCTTT. This gives the protein CASSTRPGQENTEAFF.

This clone has just a few counts. This chain joins TRBV6-5 and TRBJ2-1; 9 nucleotides agree with TRBD2. Germline CDR1 reads MNHEY; CDR2 reads SVGAGI. J lost 4 bases, V lost 2 bases, and 3 bases had no gene match. The CDR3 runs to 15 residues. CDR3 in DNA: TGTGCCAGCAGTTACGCTAGCGGGGCTTACAATGAGCAGTTCTTC. This sequence encodes CASSYASGAYNEQFF.

The chain is built from TRBV9 and TRBJ1-1; maybe TRBD1 (5 bases). The CDR3 is 13 residues long. V was cut by 4 bases and J by 1 base, with 8 bases left in between. Germline CDR1 reads SGDLS; CDR2 reads YYNGEE. The CDR3 region has the DNA TGTGCCAGCAGCTTTACAGGGAACACTGAAGCTTTCTTT. Translation gives CASSFTGNTEAFF.

This clone was detected a few times. Written as DNA, the CDR3 is TGCGCCAGCAGCCAAGATGACAGGGGCGACTATGGCTACACCTTC. It codes for CASSQDDRGDYGYTF. The V gene is TRBV4-3, the J gene TRBJ1-2; 8 bases match TRBD1. Germline V CDR1 and CDR2: LGHNA, YSLEER. This CDR3 is 15 amino acids long. After removal of 0 bases from V and 3 bases from J, the junction contained 3 bases not matched to a gene.

This clone was counted between two and nine times. V is TRBV9 and J is TRBJ2-4; perhaps TRBD2 as D (6 bases). Germline-derived CDR1 and CDR2 are SGDLS and YYNGEE. The length of the CDR3 is 14 residues. Trimming stripped 5 bases from V and 0 bases from J, with 9 bases between. The CDR3 region is CASSTGLAKNIQYF. CDR3 nucleotide sequence: TGTGCCAGCAGTACGGGACTAGCCAAAAACATTCAGTACTTC.

The chain carries TRBV27 and TRBJ2-1; 8 positions agree with TRBD1. The V segment lost 5 bases and the J segment 3 bases; nucleotides outside the gene matches: 3. The CDR3 runs to 14 residues. Looked up from germline, CDR1 is MNHEY and CDR2 is SMNVEV (reference sequence). The CDR3 DNA follows: TGTGCCAGCAGTCGCGGGACAGGCTACAATGAGCAGTTCTTC. It is translated as CASSRGTGYNEQFF.

V is TRBV5-1 and J is TRBJ2-5; 8 bases line up with TRBD1. The CDR3 sequence is 17 residues long. J lost 1 base, V lost 2 bases, and 10 bases had no gene match. CDR1 is SGHRS, CDR2 YFSETQ, per germline. The CDR3 nucleotides read TGCGCCAGCAGCTTTGGACAGGGTGGTTCTTTCCAAGAGACCCAGTACTTC. The encoded protein is CASSFGQGGSFQETQYF.

The rearrangement joins TRBV27 to TRBJ2-1; 15 bases are shared with TRBD2. After removal of 2 bases from V and 7 bases from J, the junction contained 3 bases not matched to a gene. CDR3 length: 16 amino acids. Germline CDR1 is MNHEY and CDR2 is SMNVEV (reference sequence). The CDR3 spells CASSLQGLAGGNEQFF. CDR3 DNA: TGTGCCAGCAGTTTACAGGGACTAGCGGGAGGTAATGAGCAGTTCTTC.

The chain joins TRBV7-2 to TRBJ2-3; 9 bases map to TRBD1. Germline V gene sequence: CDR1 SGHTA, CDR2 FQGNSA. The CDR3 loop spans 16 amino acids. The trim removed 4 bases at V and 5 bases at J, leaving 10 bases unmatched. The CDR3 bases are TGTGCCAGCAGCTCGACGAGGGGACAGGGAGGAGATACGCAGTATTTT. Translated: CASSSTRGQGGDTQYF.